What follows are 28 T cell receptor beta chains derived from one specimen sequenced in a study of cytomegalovirus exposure and HLA in healthy donors. It was with 60 Vbeta and 13 Jbeta primers that the PCR ran. Sequenced by immunoSEQ multiplex PCR; TCRdb stores in-frame clones only, minus some. Of over 150,000 clones in the sample, approximately 69% were seen once. Material for sequencing was PBMCs. These receptors all stem from a man aged 30 to 39 in good health and CMV-seronegative.

This clone was observed a few times. V gene TRBV7-8 combines with J gene TRBJ1-1; maybe TRBD1 (5 bases). V was pared by 5 bases and J by 5 bases, with 12 bases between. There are 13 residues in the CDR3. From germline, CDR1 is SGHVS and CDR2 FQNEAQ. CDR3 DNA: TGTGCCAGCAGCCCTCGGGGGGGTACTGAAGCTTTCTTT. As protein: CASSPRGGTEAFF.

This chain uses TRBV7-2 with TRBJ2-7, with 7 positions matching TRBD2. J lost 3 bases, V lost 1 base, and 6 bases had no gene match. In germline, CDR1 is SGHTA, CDR2 FQGNSA. The CDR3 runs to 15 residues. In DNA, the CDR3 is TGTGCCAGCAGCTTAGGTCCTAGCGGTGGCTACGAGCAGTACTTC. Protein product: CASSLGPSGGYEQYF. Full variable domain (remainder filled in from reference TRBV7-2 and TRBJ2-7): GAGVSQSPSNKVTEKGKDVELRCDPISGHTALYWYRQSLGQGLEFLIYFQGNSAPDKSGLPSDRFSAERTGGSVSTLTIQRTQQEDSAVYLCASSLGPSGGYEQYFGPGTRLTVT.

This chain links TRBV7-9 with TRBJ2-2; no firm D call. There are 14 residues in the CDR3. Germline V gives CDR1 SEHNR, CDR2 FQNEAQ (reference sequence). The V end was cut by 2 bases, the J end by 1 base, with 5 bases between. The CDR3 DNA reads as TGTGCCAGCAGCTTAATTCGGAACACCGGGGAGCTGTTTTTT. Protein: CASSLIRNTGELFF.

The chain joins TRBV6-5 to TRBJ2-1; 14 bases map to TRBD2. Germline CDR1 and CDR2: MNHEY and SVGAGI. Trimming took 7 bases from V and 9 from J; bases not matched to a gene: 8. The CDR3 totals 15 residues. This CDR3 reads CASKRSGLAGVEQFF. In nucleotides, the CDR3 is TGTGCCAGCAAAAGATCGGGACTAGCGGGGGTTGAGCAGTTCTTC.

The chain joins TRBV4-3 to TRBJ2-3, with 14 bases fitting TRBD2. J gave up 3 bases and V 4 bases, and 6 bases lay outside the gene matches. Per the germline V gene, CDR1 is LGHNA and CDR2 is YSLEER. The CDR3 covers 17 residues. CDR3 sequence reads: CASSLTSGGASTDTQYF. CDR3 sequence (DNA): TGCGCCAGCAGCCTGACTAGCGGGGGGGCCAGTACAGATACGCAGTATTTT.

The CDR3 nucleotides read TGTGCCAGCTCACCAATGGACAGGGTCGACACTGAAGCTTTCTTT. It specifies CASSPMDRVDTEAFF. The V gene is TRBV18, the J gene TRBJ1-1; TRBD1 aligns across 8 bases. Germline lookup yields CDR1 KGHSH and CDR2 LQKENI. Losses at the gene ends were 2 bases for V and 3 bases for J; bases not matched to a gene: 5. This CDR3 spans 15 amino acids. Full variable domain (outside the CDR3, taken from reference TRBV18 and TRBJ1-1): NAGVMQNPRHLVRRRGQEARLRCSPMKGHSHVYWYRQLPEEGLKFMVYLQKENIIDESGMPKERFSAEFPKEGPSILRIQQVVRGDSAAYFCASSPMDRVDTEAFFGQGTRLTVV.

The chain joins TRBV5-4 to TRBJ1-4; TRBD1 might be the D (5 bases). In germline, CDR1 is SGHNT, CDR2 YYREEE (reference sequence). V lost 4 bases to trimming and J lost 6 bases, with 13 bases between them. This CDR3 has 14 residues. The CDR3 sequence is CASSRGGDDEKLFF. The CDR3 nucleotides read TGTGCCAGCAGCCGCGGAGGGGATGATGAAAAACTGTTTTTT. The full variable domain, rest sourced from reference TRBV5-4 and TRBJ1-4, is ETGVTQSPTHLIKTRGQQVTLRCSSQSGHNTVSWYQQALGQGPQFIFQYYREEENGRGNFPPRFSGLQFPNYSSELNVNALELDDSALYLCASSRGGDDEKLFFGSGTQLSVL.

A note on this clone: One junction end does not reproduce the germline sequence, and a read error may be involved. The chain carries TRBV19 and TRBJ1-2, with a weak D call TRBD1 (5 bases). The CDR3 extends over 10 amino acids. Germline V lookup: CDR1 LNHDA, CDR2 SQIVND (reference sequence). The CDR3 DNA is TGTGCCAGTCCCCTAGGGGCCGACCGCTTC. Translation: CASPLGADRF.

As concerns this clone: This sample includes further DNA sequences coding for the same CDR3. V and J are TRBV5-6 and TRBJ2-5; TRBD2 is a possible D gene (6 bases). V was pared by 1 base and J by 2 bases, with 12 bases between. The CDR3 spans 15 residues. CDR1 is SGHDT, CDR2 YYEEEE, per germline. The CDR3 DNA reads TGTGCCAGCAGCTTGCTGGGGCGGGGACAAGAGACCCAGTACTTC. The encoded protein is CASSLLGRGQETQYF.

The V gene is TRBV10-2, the J gene TRBJ1-1, with D tentatively TRBD1 (5 bases). The CDR3 contains 14 residues. Germline loops: CDR1 WSHSY, CDR2 SAAADI. The V end lost 5 bases, the J end lost 1 base, and 11 bases lay between the germline ends. The CDR3 DNA sequence: TGCGCCAGCAGTATGACAGCGGGGAACACTGAAGCTTTCTTT. Its protein is CASSMTAGNTEAFF.

The J gene is TRBJ1-6, the V gene TRBV6-5, with TRBD1 matching 11 bases. With V trimmed by 6 bases and J by 11 bases, 9 bases remained unmatched. CDR3 length: 15 amino acids. The germline V gene encodes CDR1 MNHEY and CDR2 SVGAGI. The CDR3 DNA sequence: TGTGCCAGCAGACTTACTCCGGGACAGGGGGCACCCCTCCACTTT. Encoded protein: CASRLTPGQGAPLHF.

V is TRBV28 and J is TRBJ2-1; 9 bases agree with TRBD1. Germline V gene sequence: CDR1 MDHEN, CDR2 SYDVKM. Trimming took 6 bases from V and 5 from J; bases not matched to a gene: 5. The CDR3 contains 14 residues. CDR3 DNA: TGTGCCAGCAGGGGACAGGGAATAAACAATGAGCAGTTCTTC. Amino acid sequence: CASRGQGINNEQFF. The complete variable domain, with remaining parts taken from reference TRBV28 and TRBJ2-1, reads DVKVTQSSRYLVKRTGEKVFLECVQDMDHENMFWYRQDPGLGLRLIYFSYDVKMKEKGDIPEGYSVSREKKERFSLILESASTNQTSMYLCASRGQGINNEQFFGPGTRLTVL.

This clone was observed a few times. The J gene is TRBJ2-7, the V gene TRBV6-6; TRBD2 matches at 7 bases. The CDR3 runs to 13 residues. Germline V gene data show CDR1 as MNHNY and CDR2 as SVGAGI (reference sequence). Trimming cost V 8 bases and J 5 bases; bases outside gene matches: 9. The CDR3: CASGRDRLDEQYF. For the CDR3, the DNA is TGTGCCAGCGGGAGGGACCGGCTTGACGAGCAGTACTTC.

Here the CDR3 DNA reads TGTGCCAGCAGTTTATCCCCCGTTCCGAACACTGAAGCTTTCTTT. Protein: CASSLSPVPNTEAFF. The rearrangement joins TRBV27 to TRBJ1-1; no definite D call. The CDR3 covers 15 residues. Germline V gene sequence: CDR1 MNHEY, CDR2 SMNVEV (reference sequence). V lost 0 bases and J lost 1, with 9 bases in between.

This clone was counted a few times. This chain links TRBV5-1 with TRBJ2-6; tentatively, D is TRBD2 (5 bases). Trimming took off 1 base at V and 0 bases at J, with 8 bases between the two ends. The CDR3 covers 16 residues. The V gene's germline CDR1 is SGHRS and CDR2 YFSETQ. CDR3 nucleotide sequence: TGCGCCAGCAGCTTGAGAGGGCGCTCTGGGGCCAACGTCCTGACTTTC. Its protein product is CASSLRGRSGANVLTF.

The chain employs TRBV5-1 and TRBJ1-5; D is perhaps TRBD1 (6 bases). Germline CDR1 SGHRS, CDR2 YFSETQ. This CDR3 region has 14 residues. V was clipped by 0 bases and J by 6 bases, with 10 bases between them. In nucleotides, the CDR3 is TGCGCCAGCAGCTTGGACTCAGGGGTTCAGCCCCAGCATTTT. This encodes CASSLDSGVQPQHF.

This rearrangement joins TRBV25-1 to TRBJ2-3, with D maybe TRBD1 (6 bases). The CDR3 is 17 residues long. Trimming removed 3 bases at V and 2 bases at J, with 18 bases between. Germline CDR1 is MGHDK and CDR2 is SYGVNS. For the CDR3, the DNA is TGTGCCAGCAGTGAGACGAGAGACAGGCTGACCACAGATACGCAGTATTTT. Its translation: CASSETRDRLTTDTQYF.

This clone was observed a few times. The chain has TRBV6-6 and TRBJ1-1; 8 bases line up with TRBD1. Germline CDR1 and CDR2: MNHNY and SVGAGI (reference sequence). V lost 2 bases, J lost 5 bases, and 10 bases stayed unmatched. The CDR3 loop spans 16 amino acids. CDR3 in amino acids: CASSYRPGQGGTEAFF. CDR3 DNA sequence: TGTGCCAGCAGTTACCGACCTGGACAGGGTGGTACTGAAGCTTTCTTT.

This clone has a single count. CDR3 region: CASSNLDGEETQYF. The CDR3, as DNA: TGTGCCAGCAGCAACCTGGACGGGGAAGAGACCCAGTACTTC. This chain joins TRBV7-9 and TRBJ2-5, with D maybe TRBD2 (5 bases). V gave up 5 bases and J gave up 3 bases, with 13 bases separating them. This CDR3 contains 14 residues. The germline V gene encodes CDR1 SEHNR and CDR2 FQNEAQ (reference sequence).

The rearrangement uses TRBV6-6 and TRBJ2-5, with D unclear. CDR1 is MNHNY and CDR2 is SVGAGI in the germline V gene (reference sequence). This CDR3 spans 14 amino acids. Trimming took 0 bases from V and 4 from J, leaving 9 bases between them. The CDR3 bases are TGTGCCAGCAGTTACTCATCGGTCACAGAGACCCAGTACTTC. Its protein product is CASSYSSVTETQYF.

This clone turned up a few times. The chain combines TRBV4-2 with TRBJ2-5; D gene ambiguous. This CDR3 is 13 amino acids long. The V gene's germline CDR1 is LGHNA and CDR2 YNFKEQ. The V gene lost 1 base and the J gene lost 4 bases, with 7 bases spanning the gap. As DNA, the CDR3 is TGTGCCAGCAGCCAAGCAGCGTTAGAGACCCAGTACTTC. Amino acids: CASSQAALETQYF.

The chain carries TRBV7-6 and TRBJ1-3, with D possibly being TRBD1 (5 bases). Germline loops: CDR1 SGHVS, CDR2 FNYEAQ. V was cut by 1 base and J by 0 bases, with 7 bases left in between. The CDR3 totals 15 residues. DNA of the CDR3: TGTGCCAGCAGCTTAGGGGGCTCCTCTGGAAACACCATATATTTT. Protein product: CASSLGGSSGNTIYF.

The J gene is TRBJ2-2, the V gene TRBV7-6, with TRBD2 identical over 9 bases. Trimming removed 6 bases from V and 3 bases from J; junction bases left unmatched: 5. This CDR3 contains 15 residues. The germline V gene encodes CDR1 SGHVS and CDR2 FNYEAQ. The CDR3 DNA reads TGTGCCAGCAGGGGTATAGCGGGGGACACCGGGGAGCTGTTTTTT. Its protein is CASRGIAGDTGELFF.

This sequence joins TRBV13 and TRBJ2-3; no firm D call. CDR3 length: 15 amino acids. CDR1 and CDR2 from the germline V gene are PRHDT and FYEKMQ (reference sequence). V gave up 1 base and J gave up 6 bases, with 14 bases separating them. CDR3 sequence reads: CASSLVASQSDTQYF. As DNA, the CDR3 is TGTGCCAGCAGCTTAGTCGCATCCCAGTCGGATACGCAGTATTTT.

This sequence joins TRBV5-8 and TRBJ1-5; 11 bases are shared with TRBD1. Losses at the gene ends were 4 bases for V and 3 bases for J; bases not matched to a gene: 3. The CDR3 is 15 amino acids. The germline V gene has CDR1 SGHTS and CDR2 YDEGEE. The chain's CDR3 is CASSRTGGHNQPQHF. For the CDR3, the DNA is TGTGCCAGCAGCCGGACAGGGGGCCACAATCAGCCCCAGCATTTT. The whole variable domain, filled in from reference TRBV5-8 and TRBJ1-5, reads EAGVTQSPTHLIKTRGQQATLRCSPISGHTSVYWYQQALGLGLQFLLWYDEGEERNRGNFPPRFSGRQFPNYSSELNVNALELEDSALYLCASSRTGGHNQPQHFGDGTRLSIL.

The table lists this clone with a count of one. The CDR3 loop reads CSVEDRQGAYEQYF. The CDR3 DNA reads TGCAGCGTTGAAGATCGGCAGGGGGCCTACGAGCAGTACTTC. This chain uses TRBV29-1 with TRBJ2-7; 7 bases align to TRBD1. Trimming cost V 0 bases and J 2 bases; bases outside gene matches: 4. The CDR3 runs 14 residues. Germline loops: CDR1 SQVTM, CDR2 ANQGSEA.

This sequence joins TRBV15 and TRBJ2-5; TRBD2 aligns across 9 bases. CDR1 and CDR2 from the germline V gene are LNHNV and YYDKDF (reference sequence). The V gene end was trimmed by 6 bases and the J gene end by 3 bases; junction bases not matched to a gene: 5. This CDR3 has 14 amino acids. The CDR3, as DNA: TGTGCCACCAGGCGAGCGGGGGGCGAAGAGACCCAGTACTTC. Translated: CATRRAGGEETQYF.

The rearrangement uses TRBV5-1 and TRBJ2-2; 7 bases align to TRBD1. The V gene's germline CDR1 is SGHRS and CDR2 YFSETQ. The CDR3 has 15 residues. Trimming at V came to 3 bases and at J to 3 bases, leaving 5 bases not matched to a gene. The CDR3 nucleotides read TGCGCCAGCAGCTGGTATACAGGGGACACCGGGGAGCTGTTTTTT. Its protein product is CASSWYTGDTGELFF.